Listed below are T cell receptor beta chains from one sample, sequenced in a study of blood T cell repertoires in COVID-19. The repertoire was sequenced with immunoSEQ multiplex PCR; TCRdb's copy has only in-frame clones and lacks some. The data hold about 50,000 clones, with more than 80% observed a single time. Input material: peripheral blood. These receptors were taken from a man in his fifties or sixties with acute or convalescent COVID-19. Each CDR3 is given with its conserved first and last residue. A D gene is named only where the DNA matches it firmly. Clone sizes are given selectively: once, few, many, or a class where the clone is expanded.

len,abundance,j_gene,v_gene,d_gene,CDR3nt,CDR3aa
15,once,TRBJ2-5,TRBV7-2,TRBD2,TGTGCCAGCAGCCTCATGGGACGGGGGGAAGAGACCCAGTACTTC,CASSLMGRGEETQYF
16,NA,TRBJ1-6,TRBV5-4,TRBD1,TGTGCCAGCAGCCCTACCCAGGACAGGAGAGATTCACCCCTCCACTTT,CASSPTQDRRDSPLHF
13,NA,TRBJ1-1,TRBV3-1/TRBV3-2,NA,TGTGCCAGCAGCCAAGGGGACTACACTGAAGCTTTCTTT,CASSQGDYTEAFF
15,NA,TRBJ1-6,TRBV19,NA,TGTGCCAGTGGATCCGGGACGGGGGGTTATTCACCCCTCCACTTT,CASGSGTGGYSPLHF
18,NA,TRBJ2-5,TRBV5-1,TRBD1,TGCGCCAGCAGCTGGCTCCCGGGACAGGGGTTAAGCAGAGAGACCCAGTACTTC,CASSWLPGQGLSRETQYF
15,few,TRBJ2-1,TRBV6-5,TRBD2,TGTGCCAGCAATAAAGGGACTAGCGGCTACAATGAGCAGTTCTTC,CASNKGTSGYNEQFF
15,NA,TRBJ1-2,TRBV24-1,TRBD1,TGTGCCACCAGTGATCCGGGACAGGGGTCGGACGGCTACACCTTC,CATSDPGQGSDGYTF
14,NA,TRBJ2-2,TRBV19,NA,TGTGCCAGTAGTAGCAGGGAGGCCCCCGGGGAGCTGTTTTTT,CASSSREAPGELFF
14,NA,TRBJ2-7,TRBV2,TRBD2,TGTGCCAGCAGTGAGTCTAGCGGGAGGATCGAGCAGTACTTC,CASSESSGRIEQYF
17,NA,TRBJ2-1,TRBV5-1,TRBD2,TGCGCCAGCAGCTTGCAAAAAACTAGCGGGAGGCCTACGGAGCAGTTCTTC,CASSLQKTSGRPTEQFF
16,NA,TRBJ2-5,TRBV5-1,TRBD1,TGCGCCAGCAGCTTGTCGACAGGGGTTGGTCAAGAGACCCAGTACTTC,CASSLSTGVGQETQYF
14,NA,TRBJ1-1,TRBV2,NA,TGTGCCAGCAGGGGCGGGGGGGCCATCACTGAAGCTTTCTTT,CASRGGGAITEAFF
14,NA,TRBJ2-2,TRBV28,TRBD1,TGTGCCAGTTTACAGGGGGGGAACACCGGGGAGCTGTTTTTT,CASLQGGNTGELFF
12,few,TRBJ2-1,TRBV12-5,NA,TGTGCTAGTGGTGGACTACTTAATGAGCAGTTCTTC,CASGGLLNEQFF
15,NA,TRBJ1-3,TRBV9,NA,TGTGCCAGCAGCGTAGAGGGGCCAGTTGGAAACACCATATATTTT,CASSVEGPVGNTIYF
19,NA,TRBJ2-6,TRBV24-1,TRBD1,TGTGCCACCAGTGATCCAACAGGGGGCTCCTTCTCTGGGGCCAACGTCCTGACTTTC,CATSDPTGGSFSGANVLTF
15,NA,TRBJ1-2,TRBV28,NA,TGTGCCAGCTGCCCCAAGTGGAGGTTCCTTGTGGGCTACACCTTC,CASCPKWRFLVGYTF
15,few,TRBJ2-1,TRBV6-5,NA,TGTGCCAGCAGCCCGCCGGGACTTGCCGTAAGTAAGCAGTTCTTC,CASSPPGLAVSKQFF
18,NA,TRBJ2-5,TRBV5-4,TRBD2,TGTGCCAGCAGCTGGGGGGGACTAGCGGGAGGGGAGCAAGAGACCCAGTACTTC,CASSWGGLAGGEQETQYF
17,few,TRBJ1-3,TRBV11-2,TRBD1,TGTGCCAGCAGCCCACGGACAGGGGGCATGTCTGGAAACACCATATATTTT,CASSPRTGGMSGNTIYF
16,NA,TRBJ2-7,TRBV7-9,NA,TGTGCCAGCAGCTGGGTTACAGGGACGTACTCCTACGAGCAGTACTTC,CASSWVTGTYSYEQYF
16,NA,TRBJ2-2,TRBV6-2/TRBV6-3,TRBD1,TGTGCCAGCAGTTCCCTCTTAGGGGGCGGCACCGGGGAGCTGTTTTTT,CASSSLLGGGTGELFF
14,NA,TRBJ2-7,TRBV7-2,NA,TGTGCCAGCAGCTCCCTCGACAGATCCTACGAGCAGTACTTC,CASSSLDRSYEQYF
16,NA,TRBJ2-1,TRBV4-1,NA,TGCGCCAGCAGCCAAGGTTCAGCGGCATCCTACAATGAGCAGTTCTTC,CASSQGSAASYNEQFF
16,NA,TRBJ2-7,TRBV6-5,NA,TGTGCCAGCAGTTATTCCGGGGTCCGAGGGTCCTACGAGCAGTACTTC,CASSYSGVRGSYEQYF
15,NA,TRBJ2-3,TRBV27,TRBD2,TGTGCCAGCAGTACGCTAGCGGGAGGGACAGATACGCAGTATTTT,CASSTLAGGTDTQYF
16,NA,TRBJ2-1,TRBV28,TRBD2,TGTGCCAGCAGCCTCGGGACTAGCGGGAGATCCCATGAGCAGTTCTTC,CASSLGTSGRSHEQFF
16,NA,TRBJ1-3,TRBV5-4,NA,TGTGCCAGCAGCTTGGACCCTCAGGCCTCTGGAAACACCATATATTTT,CASSLDPQASGNTIYF
15,few,TRBJ2-6,TRBV10-3,NA,TGTGCCATCAAGGATTGGGCCTCTGGGGCCAACGTCCTGACTTTC,CAIKDWASGANVLTF
15,NA,TRBJ1-2,TRBV19,NA,TGTGCCAGTAGTACAACCAGCGGGGGGAGCGGTGGCTACACCTTC,CASSTTSGGSGGYTF
13,few,TRBJ1-1,TRBV10-3,NA,TGTGCCATCAGTGGTACAGGGAACACTGAAGCTTTCTTT,CAISGTGNTEAFF
17,NA,TRBJ1-2,TRBV7-9,NA,TGTGCCAGCAGCCTCAATCCGGGGGAAGATATTAACTATGGCTACACCTTC,CASSLNPGEDINYGYTF
12,NA,TRBJ2-1,TRBV7-9,NA,TGTGCCAGCAGCTACAATTACAATGAGCAGTTCTTC,CASSYNYNEQFF
16,NA,TRBJ2-1,TRBV5-4,TRBD1,TGTGCCAGCAGCTCGGGGGGGACAGGGGTAGGCAATGAGCAGTTCTTC,CASSSGGTGVGNEQFF
16,NA,TRBJ1-3,TRBV28,TRBD1,TGTGCCAGCAGTAGCCCGGACAGGGCCTCTGGAAACACCATATATTTT,CASSSPDRASGNTIYF
13,NA,TRBJ1-2,TRBV5-1,NA,TGCGCCAGCAGCTTGGAGGGGCACGGTGGCTACACCTTC,CASSLEGHGGYTF
13,NA,TRBJ1-1,TRBV5-4,NA,TGTGCCAGCAGCCGACAGGAGAACACTGAAGCTTTCTTT,CASSRQENTEAFF
16,NA,TRBJ2-2,TRBV27,NA,TGTGCCAGCAGCCTAAAGACAGGCTCGGTTGTCGGGGAGCTGTTTTTT,CASSLKTGSVVGELFF
15,NA,TRBJ1-5,TRBV2,NA,TGTGCCAGCAGTACAGGGTTTTACGACAATCAGCCCCAGCATTTT,CASSTGFYDNQPQHF
14,medium-sized,TRBJ2-7,TRBV5-1,TRBD1,TGCGCCAGCAGCTCGACAGGGCCCCGCTACGAGCAGTACTTC,CASSSTGPRYEQYF
15,NA,TRBJ2-6,TRBV28,NA,TGTGCCAGCAGCCTTTGGGCCTCTGGGGCCAACGTCCTGACTTTC,CASSLWASGANVLTF
16,once,TRBJ1-2,TRBV9,TRBD1,TGTGCCAGCAGCGCCATACTCGGACAGGGGGGTCTTGGCTACACCTTC,CASSAILGQGGLGYTF
14,NA,TRBJ2-1,TRBV7-3,TRBD2,TGTGCCAGCAGCCGGACTAGCGGGGCCAATGAGCAGTTCTTC,CASSRTSGANEQFF
13,NA,TRBJ1-2,TRBV18,NA,TGTGCCAGCTCACCAGAAGCTCGATATGGCTACACCTTC,CASSPEARYGYTF
14,NA,TRBJ1-4,TRBV28,NA,TGTGCCAGCAGCCCAGGGGCCACTAATGAAAAACTGTTTTTT,CASSPGATNEKLFF
15,NA,TRBJ1-5,TRBV6-5,TRBD1,TGTGCCAGCAGTTACCCTACAGGGGGTGGCCAGCCCCAGCATTTT,CASSYPTGGGQPQHF
14,NA,TRBJ1-2,TRBV4-1,TRBD1,TGCGCCAGCAGCCAGGATGACAGGGGCTATGGCTACACCTTC,CASSQDDRGYGYTF
15,NA,TRBJ2-5,TRBV9,NA,TGTGCCAGCAGCGTAGACGGGGGTGGGTCAGAGACCCAGTACTTC,CASSVDGGGSETQYF
14,NA,TRBJ2-1,TRBV11-3,TRBD1,TGTGCCAGCAGCCCGGGACAGGGTACGGGCGAGCAGTTCTTC,CASSPGQGTGEQFF
19,NA,TRBJ2-7,TRBV28,TRBD1,TGTGCCAGCAGAGGGGTCTGGGGACAGGGGCGGCGGGAGTCCTACGAGCAGTACTTC,CASRGVWGQGRRESYEQYF
13,NA,TRBJ2-3,TRBV7-2,NA,TGTGCCAGCACCTCCCGGGGCACAGATACGCAGTATTTT,CASTSRGTDTQYF
16,once,TRBJ2-3,TRBV9,TRBD1,TGTGCCAGCAGCGGACAGGGGACACCCACGGGAGATACGCAGTATTTT,CASSGQGTPTGDTQYF
13,NA,TRBJ1-3,TRBV29-1,NA,TGCAGCGTTAATTCGGGGGGTGGAAACACCATATATTTT,CSVNSGGGNTIYF
13,NA,TRBJ1-1,TRBV7-9,TRBD1,TGTGCCAGCAGCTTGGGGACAGGGTACGAAGCTTTCTTT,CASSLGTGYEAFF
12,few,TRBJ1-5,TRBV12-3/TRBV12-4,NA,TGTGCCAGCAGTTTAAAGAGTCAGCCCCAGCATTTT,CASSLKSQPQHF
15,NA,TRBJ2-3,TRBV7-2,TRBD2,TGTGCCAGCAGCGCTATAGCGGGAGCGGCAGATACGCAGTATTTT,CASSAIAGAADTQYF
15,NA,TRBJ2-7,TRBV6-1,TRBD1,TGTGCCAGCAGTGAAGTCCCAGGGGGCCAGTACGAGCAGTACTTC,CASSEVPGGQYEQYF
13,NA,TRBJ1-1,TRBV12-3/TRBV12-4,NA,TGTGCCAGCAGTTTCGGGGAGTCCACTGAAGCTTTCTTT,CASSFGESTEAFF
14,NA,TRBJ2-7,TRBV6-4,NA,TGTGCCAGCAGCGCCGACCGGAGCTCCTACGAGCAGTACTTC,CASSADRSSYEQYF
17,NA,TRBJ1-3,TRBV24-1,TRBD1,TGTGCCACCAGTGATTCTGCGACAGGGTCTTCTGGAAACACCATATATTTT,CATSDSATGSSGNTIYF